This TCR beta chain was identified during a study of blood T cell repertoires in COVID-19. Turning to the study itself: COVID-19 samples collected from the United States, Italy and Spain covered acute and convalescent phases. Nucleic acid was either cDNA or gDNA, and it came from T cells, B-cell-depleted T cells, or PBMCs.

A note on this clone: Other DNA sequences of this sample code for an identical CDR3.

The CDR3 consists of 13 residues. Germline CDR1 is LNHDA and CDR2 is SQIVND (reference sequence). V was trimmed by 1 base and J by 0 bases, leaving 3 bases between them. In the authors' methods: Quantification of nucleated cells was approximated via reference gene primer amplification. Clones were sequenced by immunoSEQ multiplex PCR, and TCRdb holds only the in-frame ones, with some missing. That table is the source of V, J and clone size, and D and trimming were worked out from the DNA. The sample has roughly 49,000 clones; roughly 85% are singletons. This TCR was recovered from a human donor in a cohort sampled during active COVID-19. Source material: peripheral blood. The J gene is TRBJ1-1, the V gene TRBV19; D is unclear. The CDR3 DNA reads TGTGCCAGTAGTATAGGAGTGAACACTGAAGCTTTCTTT. Translating it yields CASSIGVNTEAFF.